The source of this T cell receptor (beta chain) is a study of cytomegalovirus exposure and HLA in healthy donors. 60 Vbeta and 13 Jbeta primers were used in PCR. The assay was immunoSEQ multiplex PCR, and TCRdb's table has in-frame clones only and misses some. The sample holds about 200,000 clones, 80% to 85% seen once. Trimming at V came to 2 bases and at J to 6 bases, leaving 12 bases not matched to a gene. The germline V gene encodes CDR1 MRHNA and CDR2 SNTAGT. The CDR3 spans 18 residues. The receptor was derived from a woman aged 45-65 years in good health and CMV-seropositive. The rearrangement uses TRBV6-4 and TRBJ2-2; the match to TRBD1 covers 10 bases. Sequencing input: PBMCs. The CDR3 nucleotides read TGTGCCAGCAGTGACGTCCGAGACAGGGGGCGCCTAGCCGGGGAGCTGTTTTTT. This gives the protein CASSDVRDRGRLAGELFF.